The 14 T cell receptor beta chains below come from one sample, sequenced in a study of OX40 agonist ivuxolimab in advanced cancers. TCRdb keeps only in-frame clones here, not all; method: immunoSEQ multiplex PCR. The sample lists some 70,000 clones; 87% were seen once. The material was CD4+ or CD8+ T cells sorted from blood, obtained in a trial of the OX40 agonist ivuxolimab. The origin of the receptors is an adult with an advanced solid tumor such as melanoma, head and neck, liver or kidney cancer.

This sequence joins TRBV6-1 and TRBJ1-2, with 8 bases lining up with TRBD1. Germline CDR1 MNHNS, CDR2 SASEGT. There are 15 residues in the CDR3. V shed 4 bases and J 5 bases; nucleotides not matched to a gene: 9. This chain's CDR3 is CASSVRDRSFYGYTF. The CDR3, as DNA: TGTGCCAGCAGTGTCCGGGACAGGAGTTTTTATGGCTACACCTTC.

The rearrangement links TRBV14 to TRBJ2-7; 11 bases are a match to TRBD2. The CDR3 sequence is 15 residues long. Germline lookup yields CDR1 SGHDN and CDR2 FVKESK. The trim removed 5 bases at V and 3 bases at J, leaving 6 bases unmatched. Written as DNA, the CDR3 is TGTGCCAGCAGCTACGGACTAGCGGGCCGCTACGAGCAGTACTTC. Translated: CASSYGLAGRYEQYF.

The V gene is TRBV28, the J gene TRBJ2-5; 10 positions agree with TRBD1. Germline V gives CDR1 MDHEN, CDR2 SYDVKM. The CDR3 totals 15 residues. V was pared by 6 bases and J by 5 bases, with 9 bases of the junction left unmatched. CDR3 protein: CASRTSRDRGETQYF. As DNA, the CDR3 is TGTGCCAGCAGGACGAGCCGGGACAGGGGCGAGACCCAGTACTTC. The variable domain in full, with the rest retrieved from reference TRBV28 and TRBJ2-5, is DVKVTQSSRYLVKRTGEKVFLECVQDMDHENMFWYRQDPGLGLRLIYFSYDVKMKEKGDIPEGYSVSREKKERFSLILESASTNQTSMYLCASRTSRDRGETQYFGPGTRLLVL.

This clone was detected only once. V usage is TRBV14 and J usage is TRBJ2-7, with 9 bases that match TRBD1. CDR1 SGHDN and CDR2 FVKESK come from the germline V gene. The V and J ends lost 1 base and 7 bases, in that order; junction bases with no gene match: 8. The CDR3 runs to 15 residues. In DNA form, the CDR3 reads TGTGCCAGCAGCCAAGTCGGGACAGGGTCGCATGAGCAGTACTTC. Translated, it gives CASSQVGTGSHEQYF.

The chain carries TRBV4-3 and TRBJ2-3; 15 bases fit TRBD2. The CDR3 consists of 17 residues. Trimming took 0 bases from V and 7 from J; bases not matched to a gene: 5. Per germline, CDR1 LGHNA and CDR2 YSLEER. The CDR3 here is CASSQDYGTSGGNTQYF. CDR3 bases: TGCGCCAGCAGCCAAGATTACGGGACTAGCGGGGGGAATACGCAGTATTTT.

V is TRBV18 and J is TRBJ2-5; 7 positions match TRBD1. Trimming took 6 bases from V and 7 from J; bases not matched to a gene: 8. CDR1 is KGHSH and CDR2 is LQKENI in the germline V gene. The CDR3 runs to 13 residues. CDR3 nucleotides: TGTGCCAGCTCTGGGGACAGCGGTGGGACCCAGTACTTC. This translates into CASSGDSGGTQYF.

This clone has just one count. The chain links TRBV7-2 to TRBJ2-7; TRBD1 might be the D (5 bases). Germline CDR1 SGHTA, CDR2 FQGNSA. This CDR3 is built from 13 residues. V was shortened by 6 bases and J by 5 bases, with 14 bases between the two germline ends. CDR3 region: CASRYRGSDEQYF. For the CDR3, the DNA is TGTGCCAGCAGGTATAGGGGTTCGGACGAGCAGTACTTC.

J is TRBJ2-5 and V is TRBV2, with 10 positions matching TRBD2. The CDR3 has 15 residues. Germline V gives CDR1 SNHLY, CDR2 FYNNEI. Trimming took 1 base from V and 6 from J; bases not matched to a gene: 5. The CDR3: CASSEGVAGGQTQYF. CDR3 in DNA: TGTGCCAGCAGTGAAGGGGTAGCGGGGGGACAGACCCAGTACTTC.

Written as DNA, the CDR3 is TGTGCCAGCAGCGTATACCCCAGTGTGAGGGCGAACACCGGGGAGCTGTTTTTT. It codes for CASSVYPSVRANTGELFF. V gene TRBV9 combines with J gene TRBJ2-2; D possibly corresponds to TRBD2 (5 bases). CDR3 length: 18 amino acids. Germline V CDR1 and CDR2: SGDLS, YYNGEE. The germline V and J ends were trimmed by 1 base and 0 bases, with 16 bases remaining between them.

The chain carries TRBV15 and TRBJ1-5, with 9 bases matching TRBD1. The CDR3 is 17 residues long. The junction had 11 bases not matched to a gene; V was cut back by 3 bases and J by 5 bases. Germline CDR1 is LNHNV and CDR2 is YYDKDF (reference sequence). The CDR3 DNA reads TGTGCCACCAGCAGGGGACTACAGGGGGCGCGGGATCAGCCCCAGCATTTT. Residues: CATSRGLQGARDQPQHF. Together with reference TRBV15 and TRBJ1-5, the CDR3 gives the full variable domain: DAMVIQNPRYQVTQFGKPVTLSCSQTLNHNVMYWYQQKSSQAPKLLFHYYDKDFNNEADTPDNFQSRRPNTSFCFLDIRSPGLGDTAMYLCATSRGLQGARDQPQHFGDGTRLSIL.

V gene TRBV28 combines with J gene TRBJ1-5; 7 bases map to TRBD1. The length of the CDR3 is 14 residues. The V gene's germline CDR1 is MDHEN and CDR2 SYDVKM. J gave up 7 bases and V 8 bases, and 11 bases lay outside the gene matches. CDR3 protein: CASGDPGQFQPQHF. The CDR3 DNA is TGTGCCAGCGGTGACCCGGGACAGTTCCAGCCCCAGCATTTT.

J is TRBJ1-5 and V is TRBV27; the match to TRBD1 covers 10 bases. The CDR3 runs 17 residues. The V segment lost 5 bases and the J segment 2 bases; nucleotides outside the gene matches: 9. Germline V gives CDR1 MNHEY, CDR2 SMNVEV (reference sequence). Here the CDR3 DNA reads TGTGCCAGCAGTCCGGGACAGGGGTTTTTCGGCAATCAGCCCCAGCATTTT. Translated, it gives CASSPGQGFFGNQPQHF.

The rearrangement links TRBV2 to TRBJ2-2; D is undetermined. The CDR3 is made up of 12 amino acids. In germline, CDR1 is SNHLY, CDR2 FYNNEI. V gave up 6 bases and J gave up 7 bases, with 9 bases separating them. In DNA, the CDR3 is TGTGCCAGCAGAAAGGACGGCGGGGAGCTGTTTTTT. Amino acids: CASRKDGGELFF. The variable domain in full, with the rest retrieved from reference TRBV2 and TRBJ2-2, is EPEVTQTPSHQVTQMGQEVILRCVPISNHLYFYWYRQILGQKVEFLVSFYNNEISEKSEIFDDQFSVERPDGSNFTLKIRSTKLEDSAMYFCASRKDGGELFFGEGSRLTVL.

With respect to this clone: The junction departs from germline at one end; a sequencing error may be responsible. The chain has TRBV11-2 and TRBJ1-1; D call uncertain. The CDR3 is 13 amino acids. The germline V gene encodes CDR1 SGHAT and CDR2 FQNNGV. CDR3 sequence: CASSLNWRTEVFF. The CDR3 coding sequence is TGTGCCAGCAGCTTAAACTGGCGCACTGAAGTTTTCTTT.